These 3 T cell receptor beta chains were all obtained from the same sample, sequenced in a study of pediatric ulcerative colitis. Sequencing used immunoSEQ multiplex PCR; TCRdb keeps in-frame clones, though not all of them. The sample includes about 35,000 clones, about 81% seen only once; the top ten take 1.1%. During colonoscopy, one to two rectal pinch biopsies were collected. Specimen: gut tissue. These receptors all come from a boy between 10 and 17 years old with mild ulcerative colitis.

A few counts support this clone. The chain is built from TRBV11-3 and TRBJ2-7; TRBD1 or TRBD2 may be the D gene (5 bases each). CDR1 SGHNT and CDR2 YENEEA come from the germline V gene. Deletions cut 5 bases from V and 3 bases from J, with 14 bases between. This CDR3 spans 14 amino acids. CDR3 residues: CASSAGTVGYEQYF. CDR3 sequence (DNA): TGTGCCAGCAGCGCCGGGACGGTGGGCTACGAGCAGTACTTC.

The J gene is TRBJ1-1, the V gene TRBV18, with a weak D call TRBD1 (5 bases). Trimming took 4 bases from V and 4 from J, leaving 13 bases between them. Per germline, CDR1 KGHSH and CDR2 LQKENI. The CDR3 consists of 14 residues. The CDR3 is CASSHAQGRTEAFF. CDR3 coding DNA: TGTGCCAGCTCACATGCTCAGGGCCGCACTGAAGCTTTCTTT. Supplemented by reference TRBV18 and TRBJ1-1, the full variable domain reads NAGVMQNPRHLVRRRGQEARLRCSPMKGHSHVYWYRQLPEEGLKFMVYLQKENIIDESGMPKERFSAEFPKEGPSILRIQQVVRGDSAAYFCASSHAQGRTEAFFGQGTRLTVV.

The chain joins TRBV5-6 to TRBJ2-7, with D possibly matching TRBD1 (5 bases). The V gene's germline CDR1 is SGHDT and CDR2 YYEEEE. This CDR3 has 15 residues. V lost 1 base, J lost 0 bases, and 11 bases lay in between. The CDR3 loop is CASSLLRAISYEQYF. Here the CDR3 DNA reads TGTGCCAGCAGCTTGCTCAGGGCTATCTCCTACGAGCAGTACTTC.